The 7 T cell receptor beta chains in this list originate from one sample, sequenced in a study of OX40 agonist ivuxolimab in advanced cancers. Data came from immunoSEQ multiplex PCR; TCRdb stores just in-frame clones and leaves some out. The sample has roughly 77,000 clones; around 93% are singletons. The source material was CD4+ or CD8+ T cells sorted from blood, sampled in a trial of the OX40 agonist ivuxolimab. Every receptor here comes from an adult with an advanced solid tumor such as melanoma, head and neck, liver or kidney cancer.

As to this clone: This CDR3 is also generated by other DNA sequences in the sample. Here the CDR3 reads CASSWTGGDSPLHF. CDR3 DNA: TGTGCCAGCAGTTGGACAGGGGGGGATTCACCCCTCCACTTT. The chain uses TRBV27 and TRBJ1-6; 10 bases map to TRBD1. Germline CDR1 reads MNHEY; CDR2 reads SMNVEV (reference sequence). V trimming: 4 bases; J trimming: 8 bases; junction bases outside the gene matches: 2. The CDR3 totals 14 residues.

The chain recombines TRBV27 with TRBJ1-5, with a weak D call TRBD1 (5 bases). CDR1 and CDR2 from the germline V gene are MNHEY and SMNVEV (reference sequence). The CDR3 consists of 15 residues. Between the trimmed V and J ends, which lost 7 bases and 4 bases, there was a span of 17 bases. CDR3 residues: CASTLFWGPNQPQHF. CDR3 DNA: TGTGCCAGCACACTTTTTTGGGGCCCGAATCAGCCCCAGCATTTT.

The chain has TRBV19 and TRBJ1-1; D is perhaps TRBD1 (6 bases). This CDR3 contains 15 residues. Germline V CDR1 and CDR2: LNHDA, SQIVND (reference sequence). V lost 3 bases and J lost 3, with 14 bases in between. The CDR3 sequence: CASSIQQGVDTEAFF. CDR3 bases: TGTGCCAGTAGTATCCAACAGGGCGTCGACACTGAAGCTTTCTTT.

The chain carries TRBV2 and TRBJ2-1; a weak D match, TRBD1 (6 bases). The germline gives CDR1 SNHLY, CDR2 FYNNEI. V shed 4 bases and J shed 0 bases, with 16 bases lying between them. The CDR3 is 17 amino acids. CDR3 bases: TGTGCCAGCAGTGCACAGGGCCTGCCAAGCTCCTACAATGAGCAGTTCTTC. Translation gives CASSAQGLPSSYNEQFF.

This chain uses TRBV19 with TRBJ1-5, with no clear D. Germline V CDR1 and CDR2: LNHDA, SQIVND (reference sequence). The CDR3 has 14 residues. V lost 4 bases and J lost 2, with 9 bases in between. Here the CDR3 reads CASSTSGGNQPQHF. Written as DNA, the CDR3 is TGTGCCAGTAGTACCTCCGGAGGCAATCAGCCCCAGCATTTT.

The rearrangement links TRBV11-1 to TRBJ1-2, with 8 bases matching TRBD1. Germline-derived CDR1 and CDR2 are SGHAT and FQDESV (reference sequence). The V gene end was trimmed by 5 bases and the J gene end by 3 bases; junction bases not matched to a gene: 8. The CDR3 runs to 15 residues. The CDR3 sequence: CASSTRTGRHYGYTF. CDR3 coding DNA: TGTGCCAGCAGCACCCGGACAGGGAGACACTATGGCTACACCTTC.

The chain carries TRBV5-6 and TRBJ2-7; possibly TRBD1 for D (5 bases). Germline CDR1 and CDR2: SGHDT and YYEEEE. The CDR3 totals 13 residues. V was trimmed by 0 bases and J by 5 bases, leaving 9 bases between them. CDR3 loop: CASSLAGRDEQYF. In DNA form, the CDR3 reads TGTGCCAGCAGCTTGGCGGGCAGGGACGAGCAGTACTTC. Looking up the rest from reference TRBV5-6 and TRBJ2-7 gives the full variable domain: DAGVTQSPTHLIKTRGQQVTLRCSPKSGHDTVSWYQQALGQGPQFIFQYYEEEERQRGNFPDRFSGHQFPNYSSELNVNALLLGDSALYLCASSLAGRDEQYFGPGTRLTVT.